One T cell receptor (beta chain) is described in this entry. Its cognate antigen is unknown. The data belong to a study of cytomegalovirus exposure and HLA in healthy donors. Study outcomes and limitations: Specific recognition of CMV antigens was confirmed in vitro for three chains (all CMV-associated).

This table comes from immunoSEQ multiplex PCR, and its TCRdb copy is limited to in-frame clones, with some not included. The table shows about 83,000 clones, with roughly 96% occurring only once. There are 16 residues in the CDR3. V lost 0 bases, J lost 1 base, and 10 bases lay in between. In germline, CDR1 is LNHDA, CDR2 SQIVND (reference sequence). The sequencing sample was made of PBMCs. V gene TRBV19 combines with J gene TRBJ2-1; TRBD1 is a possible D gene (6 bases). The source is a woman aged 18-35 years in good health and CMV-seronegative. The DNA for the CDR3 is TGTGCCAGTAGTATAGACTCACAGGGTTCCTACAATGAGCAGTTCTTC. Its translation: CASSIDSQGSYNEQFF. Full variable domain (remainder filled in from reference TRBV19 and TRBJ2-1): DGGITQSPKYLFRKEGQNVTLSCEQNLNHDAMYWYRQDPGQGLRLIYYSQIVNDFQKGDIAEGYSVSREKKESFPLTVTSAQKNPTAFYLCASSIDSQGSYNEQFFGPGTRLTVL.